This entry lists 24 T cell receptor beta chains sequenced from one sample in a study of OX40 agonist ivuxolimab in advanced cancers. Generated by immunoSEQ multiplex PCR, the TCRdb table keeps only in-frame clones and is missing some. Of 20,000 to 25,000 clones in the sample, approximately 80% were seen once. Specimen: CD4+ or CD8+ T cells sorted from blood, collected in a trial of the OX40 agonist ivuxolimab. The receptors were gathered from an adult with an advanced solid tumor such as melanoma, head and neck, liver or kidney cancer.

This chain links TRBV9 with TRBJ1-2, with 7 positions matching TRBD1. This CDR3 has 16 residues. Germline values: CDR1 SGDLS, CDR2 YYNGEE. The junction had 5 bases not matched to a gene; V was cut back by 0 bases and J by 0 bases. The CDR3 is CASSVGHRGANYGYTF. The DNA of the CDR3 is TGTGCCAGCAGCGTAGGTCACAGGGGAGCTAACTATGGCTACACCTTC.

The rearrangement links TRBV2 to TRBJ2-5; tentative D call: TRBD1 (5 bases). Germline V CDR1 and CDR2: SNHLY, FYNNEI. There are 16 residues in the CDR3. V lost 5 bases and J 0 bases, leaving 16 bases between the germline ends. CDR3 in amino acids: CASSSPPPGNQETQYF. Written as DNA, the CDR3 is TGTGCCAGCAGTTCCCCTCCCCCAGGGAACCAAGAGACCCAGTACTTC.

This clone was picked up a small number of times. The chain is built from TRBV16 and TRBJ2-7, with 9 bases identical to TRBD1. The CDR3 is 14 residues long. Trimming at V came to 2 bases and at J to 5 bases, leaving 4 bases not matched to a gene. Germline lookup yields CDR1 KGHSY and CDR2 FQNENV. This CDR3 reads CASSQVTGGDEQYF. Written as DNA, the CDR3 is TGTGCCAGCAGCCAAGTGACAGGGGGGGACGAGCAGTACTTC.

The CDR3 protein is CASLEWGRNEQFF. In nucleotides, the CDR3 is TGTGCCAGCCTGGAATGGGGCCGGAATGAGCAGTTCTTC. The rearrangement links TRBV6-1 to TRBJ2-1; a weak D match, TRBD1 (5 bases). The CDR3 extends over 13 amino acids. The germline V gene encodes CDR1 MNHNS and CDR2 SASEGT. Trimming removed 8 bases at V and 7 bases at J, with 15 bases between.

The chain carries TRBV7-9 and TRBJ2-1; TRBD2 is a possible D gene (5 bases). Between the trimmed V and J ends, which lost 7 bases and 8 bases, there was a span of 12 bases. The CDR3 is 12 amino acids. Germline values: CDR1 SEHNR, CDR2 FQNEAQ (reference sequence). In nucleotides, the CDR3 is TGTGCCAGCAAGGTGGTGGGAGATGAGCAGTTCTTC. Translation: CASKVVGDEQFF. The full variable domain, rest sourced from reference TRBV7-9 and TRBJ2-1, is DTGVSQNPRHKITKRGQNVTFRCDPISEHNRLYWYRQTLGQGPEFLTYFQNEAQLEKSRLLSDRFSAERPKGSFSTLEIQRTEQGDSAMYLCASKVVGDEQFFGPGTRLTVL.

CDR3 amino acids: CASSLVASGKVYEQYF. The CDR3, as DNA: TGTGCCAGCAGCTTAGTGGCTAGCGGGAAGGTCTACGAGCAGTACTTC. The chain combines TRBV7-2 with TRBJ2-7, with 9 nucleotides matching TRBD2. The CDR3 has 16 residues. CDR1 and CDR2 (germline): SGHTA, FQGNSA. The V gene end was trimmed by 1 base and the J gene end by 3 bases; junction bases not matched to a gene: 7.

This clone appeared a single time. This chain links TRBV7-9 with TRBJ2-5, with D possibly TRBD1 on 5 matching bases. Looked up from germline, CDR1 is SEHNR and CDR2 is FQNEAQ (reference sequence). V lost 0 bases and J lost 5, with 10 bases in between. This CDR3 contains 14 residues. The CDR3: CASSLAQTAETQYF. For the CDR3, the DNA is TGTGCCAGCAGCTTAGCGCAGACAGCGGAGACCCAGTACTTC.

This CDR3 reads CASRSGSLGGRGSYEQYF. In nucleotides, the CDR3 is TGTGCCAGCAGGTCGGGTTCCCTAGGGGGTAGGGGATCCTACGAGCAGTACTTC. This sequence joins TRBV27 and TRBJ2-7, with D possibly being TRBD1 (6 bases). The CDR3 totals 18 residues. The V and J ends lost 6 bases and 1 base respectively, with 25 bases between them. Germline CDR1 reads MNHEY; CDR2 reads SMNVEV (reference sequence).

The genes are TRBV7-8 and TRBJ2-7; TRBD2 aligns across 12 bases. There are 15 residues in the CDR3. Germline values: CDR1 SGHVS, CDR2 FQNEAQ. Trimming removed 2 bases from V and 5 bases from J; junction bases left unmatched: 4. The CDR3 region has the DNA TGTGCCAGCAGCTTAATTCCTAGCGGGAGGGACGAGCAGTACTTC. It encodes CASSLIPSGRDEQYF.

For the CDR3, the DNA is TGCGCCAGCAGCCATCCCTACCAAGGGGAAGATACGCAGTATTTT. It is translated as CASSHPYQGEDTQYF. V and J are TRBV4-3 and TRBJ2-3, with a possible D match to TRBD1 (5 bases). The germline V and J ends were trimmed by 3 bases and 5 bases, with 15 bases remaining between them. CDR1 and CDR2 (germline): LGHNA, YSLEER. This CDR3 contains 15 residues.

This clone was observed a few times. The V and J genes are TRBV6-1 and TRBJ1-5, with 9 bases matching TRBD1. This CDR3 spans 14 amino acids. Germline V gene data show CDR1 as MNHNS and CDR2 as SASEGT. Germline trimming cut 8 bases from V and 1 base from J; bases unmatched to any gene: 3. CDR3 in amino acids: CASSDRGSNQPQHF. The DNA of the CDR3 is TGTGCCAGCTCGGACAGGGGAAGCAATCAGCCCCAGCATTTT.

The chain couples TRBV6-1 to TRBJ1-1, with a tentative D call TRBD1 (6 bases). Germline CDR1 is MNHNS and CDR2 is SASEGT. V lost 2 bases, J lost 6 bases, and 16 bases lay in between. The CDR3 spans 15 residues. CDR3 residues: CASSELEGEAAEAFF. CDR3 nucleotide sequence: TGTGCCAGCAGTGAACTGGAGGGGGAGGCAGCTGAAGCTTTCTTT.

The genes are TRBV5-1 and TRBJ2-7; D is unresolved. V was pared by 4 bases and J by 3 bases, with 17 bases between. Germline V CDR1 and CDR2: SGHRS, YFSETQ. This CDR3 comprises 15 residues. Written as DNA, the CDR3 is TGCGCCAGCAGCATACGCACGGCCCCTTTCTACGAGCAGTACTTC. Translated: CASSIRTAPFYEQYF.

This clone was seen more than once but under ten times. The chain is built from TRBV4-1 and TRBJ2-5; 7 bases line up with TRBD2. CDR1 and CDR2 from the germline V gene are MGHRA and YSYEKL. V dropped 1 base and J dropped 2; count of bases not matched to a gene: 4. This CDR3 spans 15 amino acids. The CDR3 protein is CASSQAGGGQETQYF. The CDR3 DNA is TGCGCCAGCAGCCAAGCTGGCGGGGGTCAAGAGACCCAGTACTTC.

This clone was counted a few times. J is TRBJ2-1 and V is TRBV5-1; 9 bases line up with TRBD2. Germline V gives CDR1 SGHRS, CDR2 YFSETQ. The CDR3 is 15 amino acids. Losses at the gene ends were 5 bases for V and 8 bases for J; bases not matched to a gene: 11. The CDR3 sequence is CASRVAGGPLHEQFF. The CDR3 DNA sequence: TGCGCCAGCAGGGTGGCGGGGGGGCCTCTCCATGAGCAGTTCTTC.

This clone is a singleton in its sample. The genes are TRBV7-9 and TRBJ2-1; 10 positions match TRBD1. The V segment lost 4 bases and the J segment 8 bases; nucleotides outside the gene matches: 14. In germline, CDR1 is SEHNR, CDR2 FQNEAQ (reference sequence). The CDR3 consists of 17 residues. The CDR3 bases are TGTGCCAGCAGCTATAAAATCCGGGACAGGGGTCCCTATGAGCAGTTCTTC. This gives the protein CASSYKIRDRGPYEQFF.

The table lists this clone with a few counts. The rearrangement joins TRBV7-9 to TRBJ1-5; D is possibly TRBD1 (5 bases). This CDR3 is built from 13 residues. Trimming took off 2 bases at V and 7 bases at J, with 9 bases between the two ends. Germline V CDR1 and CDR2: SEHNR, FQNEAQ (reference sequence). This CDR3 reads CASSLNGGQPQHF. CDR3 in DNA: TGTGCCAGCAGCTTAAATGGGGGACAGCCCCAGCATTTT. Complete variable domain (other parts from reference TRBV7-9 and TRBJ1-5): DTGVSQNPRHKITKRGQNVTFRCDPISEHNRLYWYRQTLGQGPEFLTYFQNEAQLEKSRLLSDRFSAERPKGSFSTLEIQRTEQGDSAMYLCASSLNGGQPQHFGDGTRLSIL.

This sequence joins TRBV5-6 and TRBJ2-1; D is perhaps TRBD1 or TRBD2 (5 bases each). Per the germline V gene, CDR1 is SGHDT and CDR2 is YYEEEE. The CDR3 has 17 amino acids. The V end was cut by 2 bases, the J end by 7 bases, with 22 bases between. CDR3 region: CASSFKVWGKWYNEQFF. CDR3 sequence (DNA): TGTGCCAGCAGCTTTAAGGTTTGGGGGAAGTGGTATAATGAGCAGTTCTTC.

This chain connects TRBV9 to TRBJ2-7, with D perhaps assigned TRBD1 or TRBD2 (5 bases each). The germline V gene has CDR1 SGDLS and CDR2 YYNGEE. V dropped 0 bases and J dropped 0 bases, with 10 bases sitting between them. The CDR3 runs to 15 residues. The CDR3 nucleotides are TGTGCCAGCAGCGTAGGAGGGGACCGCTCCTACGAGCAGTACTTC. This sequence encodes CASSVGGDRSYEQYF.

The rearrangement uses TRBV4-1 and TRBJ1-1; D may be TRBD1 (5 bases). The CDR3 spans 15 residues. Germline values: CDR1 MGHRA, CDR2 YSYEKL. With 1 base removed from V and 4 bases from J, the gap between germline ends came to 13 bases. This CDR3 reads CASSQGGGRSTEAFF. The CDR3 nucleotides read TGCGCCAGCAGCCAAGGCGGGGGGAGGAGCACTGAAGCTTTCTTT.

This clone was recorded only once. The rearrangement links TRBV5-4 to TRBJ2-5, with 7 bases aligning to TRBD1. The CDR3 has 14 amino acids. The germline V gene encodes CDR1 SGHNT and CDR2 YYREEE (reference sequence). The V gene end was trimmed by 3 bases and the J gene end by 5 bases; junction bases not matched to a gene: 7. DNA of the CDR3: TGTGCCAGCAGCTCCTCGACAGGGTGGGAGACCCAGTACTTC. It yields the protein CASSSSTGWETQYF.

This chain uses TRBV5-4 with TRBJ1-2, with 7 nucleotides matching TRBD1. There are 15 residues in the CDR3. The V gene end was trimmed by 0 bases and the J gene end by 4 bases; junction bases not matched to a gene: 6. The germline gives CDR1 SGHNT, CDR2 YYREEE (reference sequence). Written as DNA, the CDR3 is TGTGCCAGCAGCTTGGAGGGGGCTCCCCCCTATGGCTACACCTTC. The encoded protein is CASSLEGAPPYGYTF.

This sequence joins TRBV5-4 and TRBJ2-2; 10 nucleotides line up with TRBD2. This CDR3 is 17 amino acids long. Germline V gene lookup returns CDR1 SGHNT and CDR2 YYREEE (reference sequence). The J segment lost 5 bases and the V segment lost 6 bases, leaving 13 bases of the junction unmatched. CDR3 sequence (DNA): TGTGCCAGCACACCTGGGGCAATAGCGGGAGGAACCGGGGAGCTGTTTTTT. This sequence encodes CASTPGAIAGGTGELFF. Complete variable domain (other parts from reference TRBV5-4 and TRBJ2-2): ETGVTQSPTHLIKTRGQQVTLRCSSQSGHNTVSWYQQALGQGPQFIFQYYREEENGRGNFPPRFSGLQFPNYSSELNVNALELDDSALYLCASTPGAIAGGTGELFFGEGSRLTVL.

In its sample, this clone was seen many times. CDR3 region: CASSEGSGSYEQYF. For the CDR3, the DNA is TGTGCCAGCAGTGAAGGGAGCGGGAGTTACGAGCAGTACTTC. The chain has TRBV6-1 and TRBJ2-7; 8 bases line up with TRBD2. CDR1 and CDR2 from the germline V gene are MNHNS and SASEGT. This CDR3 has 14 amino acids. Unmatched junction bases numbered 3, after V lost 1 base and J lost 4 bases.